The T cell receptor (beta chain) described here comes from a study of post-analysis software for immune sequencing data. Study at large: Relapsing-remitting, secondary progressive and progressive-relapsing courses of multiple sclerosis were included. Whole-study results and caveats: By F measure, strong co-clustering occurred among samples prepared in the same batch. TRBV segments more frequent in patients than in controls numbered roughly 5 and included TRBV5-6, TRBV5-1 and TRBV20-1. Diversity measured as normalized Chao1 was significantly lower in multiple sclerosis patients than in controls.

Germline loops: CDR1 SNHLY, CDR2 FYNNEI. The germline V and J ends were trimmed by 6 bases and 5 bases, with 11 bases remaining between them. CDR3 length: 13 amino acids. Incorporated into the TCR beta cDNA libraries were unique molecular identifiers, which served to reduce PCR and sequencing biases. cDNA molecules numbering some 500,000 came from around 1 to 10 million T cells. TCRdb redid the calling of the PCR reads with MiXCR, one entry per CDR3 protein. Counted here are roughly 430,000 distinct CDR3 sequences, 39% occurring once; the ten biggest clones make up around 8%. This clonotype has more than one count but fewer than ten. Its matching antigen is unknown.

The sequenced sample consisted of blood. V gene TRBV2 combines with J gene TRBJ1-5; D is ambiguous. This sequence originates from a girl aged 2 to 10 with multiple sclerosis. The CDR3 DNA is TGTGCCAGCAGAACACGGAGTGATCAGCCCCAGCATTTT. It specifies CASRTRSDQPQHF.